Listed below are T cell receptor beta chains from one sample, sequenced in a study of blood T cell repertoires in COVID-19. Assay used: immunoSEQ multiplex PCR; TCRdb lists only in-frame clones, some missing. The table shows 200,000 or so clones, with 60% to 85% occurring only once. The sample was peripheral blood. All receptors derive from a woman in her 70s with acute or convalescent COVID-19. Each CDR3 is given with its conserved first and last residue. The D gene is left open where the match is weak. Clone size is not always given. Where it is, it says once, few, many or a class for expanded clones.

clone_size	v_call	j_call	d_call	cdr3_aa	cdr3_nt
NA	TRBV2	TRBJ2-2	NA	CASSSTRDTGELFF	TGTGCCAGCAGTTCAACCAGGGACACCGGGGAGCTGTTTTTT
few	TRBV12-3/TRBV12-4	TRBJ1-2	NA	CASSLAAYRGYTF	TGTGCCAGCAGTTTAGCAGCGTATCGGGGCTACACCTTC
NA	TRBV7-2	TRBJ2-7	NA	CASSSRYEQYF	TGTGCCAGCAGCTCCCGCTACGAGCAGTACTTC
NA	TRBV18	TRBJ2-3	NA	CASSLGTGTDTQYF	TGTGCCAGCTCACTCGGTACAGGCACAGATACGCAGTATTTT
NA	TRBV23-1	TRBJ1-6	NA	CASSPPGINSPLHF	TGCGCCAGCAGTCCTCCAGGGATAAATTCACCCCTCCACTTT
NA	TRBV6-5	TRBJ1-1	NA	CASSTKTEAFF	TGTGCCAGCAGTACAAAGACTGAAGCTTTCTTT
NA	TRBV30	TRBJ2-5	TRBD1	CASDRGGETQYF	TGTGCCTCGGACAGGGGCGGTGAGACCCAGTACTTC
once	TRBV18	TRBJ1-2	NA	CASSPDQGNYGYTF	TGTGCCAGCTCACCCGATCAGGGTAACTATGGCTACACCTTC
NA	TRBV5-1	TRBJ2-3	NA	CASSVGGTASDTQYF	TGCGCCAGCAGCGTAGGGGGAACTGCCTCGGATACGCAGTATTTT
once	TRBV3-1/TRBV3-2	TRBJ1-5	TRBD1	CASSHAGTGGRSNQPQHF	TGTGCCAGCAGCCACGCCGGGACAGGGGGCCGGAGCAATCAGCCCCAGCATTTT
NA	TRBV3-1/TRBV3-2	TRBJ1-2	NA	CASQQTNYGYTF	TGTGCCAGCCAACAGACTAACTATGGCTACACCTTC
many	TRBV7-9	TRBJ2-3	TRBD1	CASSFWTGRGADTQYF	TGTGCCAGCAGTTTCTGGACAGGGCGAGGCGCAGATACGCAGTATTTT
few	TRBV19	TRBJ2-2	TRBD2	CASSKNSGRANGELFF	TGTGCCAGTAGTAAAAATAGCGGGAGGGCTAACGGGGAGCTGTTTTTT
NA	TRBV28	TRBJ1-2	TRBD1	CASRPGGGLKGYTF	TGTGCCAGCAGACCAGGGGGCGGATTGAAGGGCTACACCTTC
NA	TRBV19	TRBJ2-3	TRBD2	CASSIVELADSTDTQYF	TGTGCCAGTAGTATAGTCGAACTAGCGGATTCCACAGATACGCAGTATTTT
NA	TRBV6-5	TRBJ2-5	NA	CASSYAARETQYF	TGTGCCAGCAGTTACGCGGCACGGGAGACCCAGTACTTC
NA	TRBV12-3/TRBV12-4	TRBJ1-1	NA	CASSPTGNTEAFF	TGTGCCAGCAGTCCCACAGGAAACACTGAAGCTTTCTTT
NA	TRBV5-1	TRBJ1-1	NA	CASSLVGGEGSEAFF	TGCGCCAGCAGCTTGGTTGGAGGGGAGGGATCTGAAGCTTTCTTT
NA	TRBV13	TRBJ1-5	TRBD1	CASRHDTGTGRQPQHF	TGTGCCAGCAGACATGATACCGGGACAGGGCGTCAGCCCCAGCATTTT
NA	TRBV3-1/TRBV3-2	TRBJ2-7	TRBD2	CASSPTSGFYEQYF	TGTGCCAGCAGCCCTACTAGCGGGTTTTACGAGCAGTACTTC
many	TRBV2	TRBJ2-2	TRBD2	CASRGRDPELFF	TGTGCCAGCAGGGGGAGGGATCCGGAGCTGTTTTTT
NA	TRBV18	TRBJ2-6	NA	CASSPLGSGANVLTF	TGTGCCAGCTCACCTCTAGGCTCTGGGGCCAACGTCCTGACTTTC
NA	TRBV27	TRBJ1-4	NA	CASSPSGYNEKLFF	TGTGCCAGCAGTCCCTCAGGGTATAATGAAAAACTGTTTTTT
NA	TRBV27	TRBJ1-5	TRBD1	CASSLRTGSNQPQHF	TGTGCCAGCAGTTTAAGGACAGGGTCCAATCAGCCCCAGCATTTT